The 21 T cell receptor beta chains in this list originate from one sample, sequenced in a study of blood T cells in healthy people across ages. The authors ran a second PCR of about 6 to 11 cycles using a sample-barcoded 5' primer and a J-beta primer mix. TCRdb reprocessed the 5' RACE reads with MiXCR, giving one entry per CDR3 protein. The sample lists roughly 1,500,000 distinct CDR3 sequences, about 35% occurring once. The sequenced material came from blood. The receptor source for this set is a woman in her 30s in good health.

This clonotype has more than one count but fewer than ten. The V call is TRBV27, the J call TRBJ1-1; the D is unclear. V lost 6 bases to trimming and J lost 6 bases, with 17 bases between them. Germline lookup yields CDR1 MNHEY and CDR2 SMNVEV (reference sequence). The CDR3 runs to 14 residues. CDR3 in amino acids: CASSYRGPVSEAFF. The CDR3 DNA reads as TGTGCCAGCAGCTATCGCGGGCCGGTGTCTGAAGCTTTCTTT.

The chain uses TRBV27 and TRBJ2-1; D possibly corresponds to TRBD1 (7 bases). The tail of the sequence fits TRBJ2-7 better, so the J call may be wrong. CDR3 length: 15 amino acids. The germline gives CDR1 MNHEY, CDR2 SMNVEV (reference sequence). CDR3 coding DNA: TGTGCCAGCAGTTTGGGGGGACAGACTTATTACGAGCAGTACTTC. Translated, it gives CASSLGGQTYYEQYF.

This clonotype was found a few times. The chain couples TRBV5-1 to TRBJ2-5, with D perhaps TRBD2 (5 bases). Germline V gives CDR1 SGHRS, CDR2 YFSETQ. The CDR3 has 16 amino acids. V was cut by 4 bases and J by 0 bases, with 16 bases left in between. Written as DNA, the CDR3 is TGCGCCAGCAGCCTTTATCTCGGAGGAGACCAAGAGACCCAGTACTTC. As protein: CASSLYLGGDQETQYF. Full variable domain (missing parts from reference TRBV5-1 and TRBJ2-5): KAGVTQTPRYLIKTRGQQVTLSCSPISGHRSVSWYQQTPGQGLQFLFEYFSETQRNKGNFPGRFSGRQFSNSRSEMNVSTLELGDSALYLCASSLYLGGDQETQYFGPGTRLLVL.

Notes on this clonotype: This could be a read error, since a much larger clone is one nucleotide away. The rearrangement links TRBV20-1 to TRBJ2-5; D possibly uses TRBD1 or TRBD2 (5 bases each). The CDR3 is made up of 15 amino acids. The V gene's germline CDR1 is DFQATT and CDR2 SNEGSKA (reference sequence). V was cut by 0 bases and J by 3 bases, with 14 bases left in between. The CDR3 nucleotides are TGCAGTGCTAGAGACCAATTTATGGGGGAAGAGACCCAGTACTTC. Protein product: CSARDQFMGEETQYF.

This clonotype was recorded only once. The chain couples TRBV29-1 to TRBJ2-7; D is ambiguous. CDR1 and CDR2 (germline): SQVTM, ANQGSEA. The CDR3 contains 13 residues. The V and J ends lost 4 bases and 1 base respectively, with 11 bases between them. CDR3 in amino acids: CSVVASTSYEQYF. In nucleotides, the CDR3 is TGCAGCGTTGTAGCCAGCACGTCCTACGAGCAGTACTTC.

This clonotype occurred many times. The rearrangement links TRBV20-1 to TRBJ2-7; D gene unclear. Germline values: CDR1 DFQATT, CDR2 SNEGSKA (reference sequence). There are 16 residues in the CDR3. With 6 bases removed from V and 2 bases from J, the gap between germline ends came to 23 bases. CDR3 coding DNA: TGCAGTGCCCACCCCGATCTGGACCGGGCTACCTACGAGCAGTACTTC. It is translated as CSAHPDLDRATYEQYF.

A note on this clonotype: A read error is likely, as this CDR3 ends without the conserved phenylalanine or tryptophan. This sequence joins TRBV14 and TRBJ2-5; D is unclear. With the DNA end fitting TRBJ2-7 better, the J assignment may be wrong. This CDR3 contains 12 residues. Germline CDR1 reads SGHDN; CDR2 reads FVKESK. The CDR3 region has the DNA TGTGCCAGCAGCCAAGCCAGCTACGAGCAGTACTTA. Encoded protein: CASSQASYEQYL.

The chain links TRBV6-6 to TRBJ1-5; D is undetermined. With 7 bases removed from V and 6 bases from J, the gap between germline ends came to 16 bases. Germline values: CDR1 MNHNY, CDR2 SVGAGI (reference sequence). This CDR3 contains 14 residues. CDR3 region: CASTPLGLGQPQHF. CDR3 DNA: TGTGCCAGCACTCCCCTGGGCCTAGGTCAGCCCCAGCATTTT.

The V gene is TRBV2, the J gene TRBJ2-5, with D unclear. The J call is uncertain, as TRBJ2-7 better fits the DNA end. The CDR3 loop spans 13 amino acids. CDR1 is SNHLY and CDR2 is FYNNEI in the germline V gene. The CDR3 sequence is CASSEAKGFEQYF. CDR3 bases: TGTGCCAGCAGTGAAGCGAAAGGGTTCGAGCAGTACTTC.

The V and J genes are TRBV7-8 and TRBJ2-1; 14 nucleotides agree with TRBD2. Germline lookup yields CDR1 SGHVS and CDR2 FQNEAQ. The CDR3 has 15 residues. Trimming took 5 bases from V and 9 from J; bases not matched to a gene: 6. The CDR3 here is CASSPTSGGAFEQFF. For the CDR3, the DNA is TGTGCCAGCAGCCCGACTAGCGGGGGGGCCTTTGAGCAGTTCTTC.

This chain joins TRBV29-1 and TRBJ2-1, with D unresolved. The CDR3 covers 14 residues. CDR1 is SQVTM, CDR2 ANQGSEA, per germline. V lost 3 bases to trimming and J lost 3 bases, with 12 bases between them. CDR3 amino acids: CSVERLVFYNEQFF. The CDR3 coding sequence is TGCAGCGTTGAGCGGCTAGTCTTCTACAATGAGCAGTTCTTC.

The CDR3 DNA follows: TGCAGTGCCGACCAAGGGGCGCCCAATCAGCCCCAGCATTTT. Translating it yields CSADQGAPNQPQHF. The rearrangement links TRBV20-1 to TRBJ1-5; D is perhaps TRBD1 (5 bases). Germline V CDR1 and CDR2: DFQATT, SNEGSKA (reference sequence). The CDR3 is 14 residues long. The ends were cut back, 6 bases at V and 3 bases at J, with 15 bases in the middle.

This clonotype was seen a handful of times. The CDR3 DNA is TGTGCCAGCAGTTCATCCGGGACTCATTCCTACGAGCAGTACTTC. This codes for CASSSSGTHSYEQYF. The chain is built from TRBV12-3 or TRBV12-4 and TRBJ2-7; the D gene is possibly TRBD2 (6 bases). V was cut by 4 bases and J by 1 base, with 14 bases left in between. CDR3 length equals 15 residues.

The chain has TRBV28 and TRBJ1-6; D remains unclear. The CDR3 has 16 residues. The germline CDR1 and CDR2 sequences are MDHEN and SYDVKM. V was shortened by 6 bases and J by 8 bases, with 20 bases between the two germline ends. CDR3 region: CASRGSGGLGDSPLHF. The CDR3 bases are TGTGCCAGCAGGGGATCTGGCGGGCTTGGAGATTCACCCCTCCACTTT.

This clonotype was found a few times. The CDR3 region has the DNA TGTGCCAGCGGGTCCGGGACAGGGTTTGGAGAGACCCAGTACTTC. Protein product: CASGSGTGFGETQYF. The chain has TRBV2 and TRBJ2-5, with TRBD1 matching 9 bases. The CDR3 totals 15 residues. Germline CDR1 is SNHLY and CDR2 is FYNNEI. Losses at the gene ends were 8 bases for V and 4 bases for J; bases not matched to a gene: 11.

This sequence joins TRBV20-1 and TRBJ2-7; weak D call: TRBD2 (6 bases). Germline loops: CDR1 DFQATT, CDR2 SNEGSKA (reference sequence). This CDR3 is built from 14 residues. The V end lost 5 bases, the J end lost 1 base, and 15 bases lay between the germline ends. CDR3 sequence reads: CSARGTGPSYEQYF. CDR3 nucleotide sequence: TGCAGTGCTCGGGGGACGGGTCCTTCCTACGAGCAGTACTTC.

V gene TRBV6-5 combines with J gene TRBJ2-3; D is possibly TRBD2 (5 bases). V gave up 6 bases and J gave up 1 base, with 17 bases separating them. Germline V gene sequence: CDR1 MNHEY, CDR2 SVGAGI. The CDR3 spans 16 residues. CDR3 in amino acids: CASSSWTLRGTDTQYF. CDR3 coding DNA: TGTGCCAGCAGCTCATGGACTCTGCGTGGCACAGATACGCAGTATTTT.

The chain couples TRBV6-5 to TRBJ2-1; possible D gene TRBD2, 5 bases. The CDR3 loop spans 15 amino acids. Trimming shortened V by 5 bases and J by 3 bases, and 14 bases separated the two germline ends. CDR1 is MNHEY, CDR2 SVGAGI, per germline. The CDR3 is CASSLVGGLYNEQFF. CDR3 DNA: TGTGCCAGCAGTCTCGTAGGCGGGCTCTACAATGAGCAGTTCTTC.

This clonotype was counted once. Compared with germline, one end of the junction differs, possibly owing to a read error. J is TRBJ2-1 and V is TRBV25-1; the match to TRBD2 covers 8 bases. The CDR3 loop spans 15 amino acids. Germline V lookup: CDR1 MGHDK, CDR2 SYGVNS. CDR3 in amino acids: CASSEFPGGPEEQCF. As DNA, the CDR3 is TGTGCCAGCAGTGAATTCCCGGGGGGGCCGGAGGAGCAGTGCTTC.

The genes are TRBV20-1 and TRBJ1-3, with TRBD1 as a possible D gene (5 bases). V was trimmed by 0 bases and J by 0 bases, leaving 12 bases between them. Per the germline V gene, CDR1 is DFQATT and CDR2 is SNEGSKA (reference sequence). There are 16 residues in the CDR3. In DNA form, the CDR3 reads TGCAGTGCTAGAGATCGGGTGGGGGTCTCTGGAAACACCATATATTTT. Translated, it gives CSARDRVGVSGNTIYF.

The CDR3 is CASSLPGAPGETQYF. The CDR3 bases are TGTGCCAGCAGCTTACCCGGGGCCCCGGGCGAGACCCAGTACTTC. V gene TRBV7-8 combines with J gene TRBJ2-5, with D tentatively TRBD1 or TRBD2 (5 bases each). The CDR3 covers 15 residues. Trimming shortened V by 2 bases and J by 5 bases, and 15 bases separated the two germline ends. In germline, CDR1 is SGHVS, CDR2 FQNEAQ.